These T cell receptor beta chains were read from a single sample in a study of identical twins. From the 5' RACE reads, TCRdb called clonotypes with MiXCR, one entry per CDR3 protein. The sample lists about 470,000 distinct CDR3 sequences, about 24% seen once, with roughly 3% in the top ten. The same sample was also studied in work on T cells expressing NK-cell markers.

Specimen: CD4+ T cells sorted from blood. The source is a woman aged 18 to 35 in good health. Both conserved end residues are part of each CDR3. A D gene is named only where the DNA matches it firmly. Clone size, where shown, is once, few, many, or a class for clones that have expanded.

V	J	D	size	CDR3	DNA
TRBV7-2	TRBJ2-1	.	few	CASSPKHRVYNEQFF	TGTGCCAGCAGCCCCAAACACAGGGTTTACAATGAGCAGTTCTTC
TRBV6-1	TRBJ1-3	.	.	CASSLRISGNTIYF	TGTGCCAGCAGTCTGCGAATCTCTGGAAACACCATATATTTT
TRBV12-3/TRBV12-4	TRBJ2-1	TRBD2	few	CASSPWTSGSSYNEQFF	TGTGCCAGCAGTCCCTGGACTAGCGGGAGTTCCTACAATGAGCAGTTCTTC
TRBV5-1	TRBJ2-6	.	once	CASGASSGANVLTF	TGCGCCAGCGGCGCCTCCTCTGGGGCCAACGTCCTGACTTTC
TRBV5-1	TRBJ1-2	.	.	CASSLAWRTNYGYTF	TGCGCCAGCAGCTTGGCCTGGCGGACTAACTATGGCTACACCTTC
TRBV10-3	TRBJ2-3	.	.	CATKAALTTDTQYF	TGTGCCACCAAAGCAGCCCTTACTACAGATACGCAGTATTTT
TRBV5-1	TRBJ2-3	TRBD1	.	CASRQQGARTDTQYF	TGCGCCAGCAGACAACAGGGGGCGAGGACAGATACGCAGTATTTT
TRBV3-1	TRBJ1-6	.	.	CASSPNSGARSPLHF	TGTGCCAGCAGCCCGAACTCAGGGGCGAGATCACCCCTCCACTTT
TRBV5-1	TRBJ2-7	TRBD2	.	CASSPNSGILYEQYF	TGCGCCAGCAGCCCAAATAGCGGGATTCTCTACGAGCAGTACTTC
TRBV19	TRBJ1-4	.	few	CASTAVGLHEKLFF	TGTGCCAGTACCGCGGTAGGCTTACATGAAAAACTGTTTTTT
TRBV2	TRBJ2-2	.	few	CASSDRPNTGELFF	TGTGCCAGCAGTGACAGACCGAACACCGGGGAGCTGTTTTTT
TRBV19	TRBJ1-1	.	.	CASGTPRAFF	TGTGCCAGTGGGACACCCAGAGCTTTCTTT
TRBV5-1	TRBJ2-7	.	many	CASSRGAYEQYF	TGCGCCAGCTCCCGAGGAGCCTACGAGCAGTACTTC
TRBV5-6	TRBJ1-1	.	many	CASSRRGYAEAFF	TGTGCCAGCAGCCGACGGGGGTACGCTGAAGCTTTCTTT
TRBV12-3/TRBV12-4	TRBJ1-5	TRBD1	few	CASSLRRGRNQPQHF	TGTGCCAGCAGTTTAAGAAGGGGGCGCAATCAGCCCCAGCATTTT
TRBV20-1	TRBJ2-1	TRBD2	.	CSVPASGSYGEQFF	TGCAGTGTACCGGCTAGCGGGAGTTACGGTGAGCAGTTCTTC
TRBV20-1	TRBJ2-7	TRBD1	few	CSAMRQGIAYEQYF	TGCAGTGCCATGCGACAGGGAATTGCCTACGAGCAGTACTTC
TRBV29-1	TRBJ1-1	.	few	CSVEVGLGAFF	TGCAGCGTTGAGGTTGGATTGGGAGCTTTCTTT
TRBV12-3/TRBV12-4	TRBJ2-7	TRBD2	.	CASSRQGTSSYEQYF	TGTGCCAGCAGCCGTCAGGGGACTAGCTCCTACGAGCAGTACTTC
TRBV11-3	TRBJ1-2	TRBD1	few	CASSADRENTF	TGTGCCAGCAGTGCAGACAGGGAAAACACCTTC
TRBV29-1	TRBJ1-2	.	.	CSVPVQNNRRLGYGYTF	TGCAGCGTTCCCGTTCAAAACAACAGGCGTTTGGGCTATGGCTACACCTTC
TRBV30	TRBJ2-1	.	few	CAWSREAVHEQFF	TGTGCCTGGAGCCGAGAAGCGGTCCATGAGCAGTTCTTC
TRBV5-1	TRBJ2-7	TRBD1	few	CASSLVSAGTASYEQYF	TGCGCCAGCAGCTTGGTTTCCGCCGGGACAGCGTCCTACGAGCAGTACTTC
TRBV5-1	TRBJ2-3	.	.	CASSLGDLSTDTQYF	TGCGCCAGCAGCTTGGGGGACCTAAGCACAGATACGCAGTATTTT
TRBV5-1	TRBJ2-3	TRBD2	.	CASSLPAGGPSTDTQYF	TGCGCCAGCAGCCTGCCTGCGGGGGGCCCTAGCACAGATACGCAGTATTTT
TRBV14	TRBJ2-1	.	few	CASSQPRGTGIFNEQFF	TGTGCCAGCAGCCAACCCAGAGGCACAGGGATCTTCAATGAGCAGTTCTTC
TRBV5-1	TRBJ2-5	TRBD2	few	CASTSGRLETQYF	TGCGCCAGCACTAGCGGGAGGTTAGAGACCCAGTACTTC
TRBV3-1	TRBJ1-1	.	few	CASSHGRSNTEAFF	TGTGCCAGCAGCCACGGGAGGAGTAACACTGAAGCTTTCTTT
TRBV5-1	TRBJ2-5	TRBD1	.	CASSLGTGNYQTQYF	TGCGCCAGCAGCCTAGGGACAGGGAACTACCAGACCCAGTACTTC
TRBV5-1	TRBJ2-1	.	few	CASRTTGMAYNEQFF	TGCGCCAGCAGAACAACAGGGATGGCCTACAATGAGCAGTTCTTC
TRBV7-9	TRBJ2-4	TRBD1	.	CASSIGTGLQYF	TGTGCCAGCAGCATTGGGACAGGACTTCAGTACTTC
TRBV12-3/TRBV12-4	TRBJ2-7	TRBD1	.	CASSLKQGSYEQYF	TGTGCCAGCAGTTTAAAACAGGGGAGCTACGAGCAGTACTTC
TRBV6-5	TRBJ2-5	TRBD1	few	CASSSPTGVQTQYF	TGTGCCAGCAGTTCGCCGACAGGGGTTCAAACCCAGTACTTC
TRBV7-2	TRBJ1-5	.	few	CASSLEPRESQPQHF	TGTGCCAGCAGCTTAGAGCCCCGGGAAAGTCAGCCCCAGCATTTT
TRBV12-3/TRBV12-4	TRBJ1-6	.	.	CASSFLEGYSPLHF	TGTGCCAGCAGTTTTTTAGAGGGATATTCACCCCTCCACTTT
TRBV10-3	TRBJ2-2	.	few	CAIWRGGTNTGELFF	TGTGCCATCTGGAGGGGCGGGACGAACACCGGGGAGCTGTTTTTT
TRBV19	TRBJ1-5	.	.	CASIYRSEISNQPQHF	TGTGCCAGTATTTATAGGTCCGAAATTAGCAATCAGCCCCAGCATTTT
TRBV12-3/TRBV12-4	TRBJ2-6	TRBD1	.	CASNPRGQKPSGANVLTF	TGTGCCAGCAATCCCAGGGGACAGAAACCCTCTGGGGCCAACGTCCTGACTTTC
TRBV7-9	TRBJ2-3	TRBD2	few	CASSSGGLAGGADTQYF	TGTGCCAGCAGCTCCGGAGGGCTAGCGGGAGGAGCAGATACGCAGTATTTT
TRBV20-1	TRBJ2-1	TRBD2	.	CSAILAGTNEQFF	TGCAGTGCTATCTTAGCGGGGACCAATGAGCAGTTCTTC
TRBV20-1	TRBJ1-5	.	.	CSAGGTGRKGQPQHF	TGCAGTGCTGGGGGTACAGGGAGGAAGGGTCAGCCCCAGCATTTT
TRBV6-5	TRBJ2-5	TRBD1	few	CASSYSQVPTGGETQYF	TGTGCCAGCAGTTACTCGCAGGTCCCGACAGGGGGTGAGACCCAGTACTTC